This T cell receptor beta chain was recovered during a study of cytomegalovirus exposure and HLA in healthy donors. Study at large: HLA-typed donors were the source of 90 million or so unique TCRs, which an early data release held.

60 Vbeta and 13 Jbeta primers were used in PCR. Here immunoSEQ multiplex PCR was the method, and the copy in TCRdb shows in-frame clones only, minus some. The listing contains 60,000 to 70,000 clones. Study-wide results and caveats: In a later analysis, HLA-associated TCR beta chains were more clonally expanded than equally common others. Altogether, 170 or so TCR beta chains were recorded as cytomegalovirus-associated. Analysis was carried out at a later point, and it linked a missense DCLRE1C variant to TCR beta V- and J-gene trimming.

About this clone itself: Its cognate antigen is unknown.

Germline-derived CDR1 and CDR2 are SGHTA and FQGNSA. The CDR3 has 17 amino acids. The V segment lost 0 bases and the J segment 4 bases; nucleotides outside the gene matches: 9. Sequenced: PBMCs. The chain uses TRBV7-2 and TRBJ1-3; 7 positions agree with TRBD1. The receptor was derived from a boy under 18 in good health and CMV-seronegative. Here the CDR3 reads CASSLALTGKGGNTIYF. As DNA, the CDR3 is TGTGCCAGCAGCTTAGCCTTGACAGGGAAGGGAGGAAACACCATATATTTT.